Listed below are T cell receptor beta chains from one sample, sequenced in a study of beta chain features in type 1 diabetes. Generated by immunoSEQ multiplex PCR, the TCRdb table keeps only in-frame clones and is missing some. Here the sample spans over 350,000 clones, approximately 15% being singletons. Material for sequencing was naive CD4+ T cells from blood. The receptors were gathered from a woman between 18 and 29 years old in good health. The CDR3 runs from the conserved cysteine through the conserved F or W. A D gene is named only where the DNA matches it firmly. Clone size is shown for a subset of rows, as once, few, many or a class of expanded clone.

CDR3aa: CASRPTGVGTYEQYF
CDR3nt: TGTGCCAGCAGACCAACGGGAGTTGGCACCTACGAGCAGTACTTC
abundance: few
j_gene: TRBJ2-7
d_gene: NA
v_gene: TRBV6-5

CDR3aa: CSASGLEYEQFF
CDR3nt: TGCAGCGCCTCGGGACTAGAATATGAGCAGTTCTTC
abundance: few
j_gene: TRBJ2-1
d_gene: TRBD2
v_gene: TRBV29-1

CDR3aa: CASSHFDRGRTEAFF
CDR3nt: TGTGCCAGCAGCCACTTCGACAGGGGTAGGACTGAAGCTTTCTTT
abundance: few
j_gene: TRBJ1-1
d_gene: TRBD1
v_gene: TRBV16

CDR3aa: CASSFSGRAQYF
CDR3nt: TGTGCCAGCAGTTTCAGCGGGAGGGCCCAGTACTTC
abundance: NA
j_gene: TRBJ2-5
d_gene: TRBD2
v_gene: TRBV28

CDR3aa: CASSLVLSLEQFF
CDR3nt: TGTGCCAGCAGCTTAGTACTGTCGCTTGAGCAGTTCTTC
abundance: NA
j_gene: TRBJ2-1
d_gene: NA
v_gene: TRBV7-9

CDR3aa: CASSQDATSGRATDTQYF
CDR3nt: TGTGCCAGCAGCCAAGACGCTACTAGCGGGAGGGCCACAGATACGCAGTATTTT
abundance: NA
j_gene: TRBJ2-3
d_gene: TRBD2
v_gene: TRBV4-2

CDR3aa: CASSQSGLNDQPQHF
CDR3nt: TGTGCCAGCAGCCAATCGGGGCTGAATGATCAGCCCCAGCATTTT
abundance: NA
j_gene: TRBJ1-5
d_gene: NA
v_gene: TRBV16

CDR3aa: CASNKGNSNQPQHF
CDR3nt: TGTGCCAGCAATAAGGGGAATAGCAATCAGCCCCAGCATTTT
abundance: NA
j_gene: TRBJ1-5
d_gene: NA
v_gene: TRBV7-9

CDR3aa: CASSLRVSGSPGSYEQYF
CDR3nt: TGCGCCAGCAGCTTAAGGGTTAGCGGGAGTCCTGGATCCTACGAGCAGTACTTC
abundance: few
j_gene: TRBJ2-7
d_gene: TRBD2
v_gene: TRBV5-1

CDR3aa: CASSPRVGELFF
CDR3nt: TGTGCCAGCAGCCCTAGAGTCGGGGAGCTGTTTTTT
abundance: NA
j_gene: TRBJ2-2
d_gene: NA
v_gene: TRBV7-2

CDR3aa: CAWGNRGGTGELFF
CDR3nt: TGTGCCTGGGGTAACAGGGGGGGCACCGGGGAGCTGTTTTTT
abundance: few
j_gene: TRBJ2-2
d_gene: NA
v_gene: TRBV30

CDR3aa: CASSPRGLADSYEQYF
CDR3nt: TGCGCCAGCAGCCCCCGAGGACTAGCGGACTCCTACGAGCAGTACTTC
abundance: NA
j_gene: TRBJ2-7
d_gene: TRBD2
v_gene: TRBV4-1

CDR3aa: CASSLGQATNEKLFF
CDR3nt: TGTGCCAGCAGTTTGGGACAGGCCACTAATGAAAAACTGTTTTTT
abundance: few
j_gene: TRBJ1-4
d_gene: TRBD1
v_gene: TRBV28

CDR3aa: CASSDRWSEQYF
CDR3nt: TGTGCCAGCAGTGATCGGTGGTCCGAGCAGTACTTC
abundance: few
j_gene: TRBJ2-7
d_gene: NA
v_gene: TRBV6-1

CDR3aa: CASSLSGRAHEQFF
CDR3nt: TGTGCCAGCAGTTTATCCGGGAGGGCCCATGAGCAGTTCTTC
abundance: few
j_gene: TRBJ2-1
d_gene: TRBD2
v_gene: TRBV28

CDR3aa: CASSPGASARTDTQYF
CDR3nt: TGTGCCAGTAGCCCCGGGGCTAGCGCGCGCACAGATACGCAGTATTTT
abundance: NA
j_gene: TRBJ2-3
d_gene: NA
v_gene: TRBV19

CDR3aa: CASSRGAYEQYF
CDR3nt: TGCGCCAGCAGCCGGGGAGCCTACGAGCAGTACTTC
abundance: few
j_gene: TRBJ2-7
d_gene: NA
v_gene: TRBV5-1

CDR3aa: CASSLQHGTGDQETQYF
CDR3nt: TGTGCCAGCTCCCTACAACACGGGACAGGGGACCAAGAGACCCAGTACTTC
abundance: few
j_gene: TRBJ2-5
d_gene: TRBD1
v_gene: TRBV18